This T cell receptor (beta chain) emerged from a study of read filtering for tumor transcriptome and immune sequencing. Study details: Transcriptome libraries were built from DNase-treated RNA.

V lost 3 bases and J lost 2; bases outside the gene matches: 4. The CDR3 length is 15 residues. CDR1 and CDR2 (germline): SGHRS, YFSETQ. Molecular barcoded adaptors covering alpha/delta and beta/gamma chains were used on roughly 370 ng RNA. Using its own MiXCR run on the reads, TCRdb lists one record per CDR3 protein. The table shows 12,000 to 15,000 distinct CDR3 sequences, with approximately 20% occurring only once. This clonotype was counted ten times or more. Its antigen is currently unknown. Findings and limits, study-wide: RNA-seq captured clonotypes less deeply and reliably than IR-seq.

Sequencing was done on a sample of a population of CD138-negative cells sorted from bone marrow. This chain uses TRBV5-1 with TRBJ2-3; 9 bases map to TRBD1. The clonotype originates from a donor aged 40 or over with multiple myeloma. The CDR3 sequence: CASSSTGGPTDTQYF. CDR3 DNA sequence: TGCGCCAGCAGCTCAACAGGGGGCCCCACAGATACGCAGTATTTT. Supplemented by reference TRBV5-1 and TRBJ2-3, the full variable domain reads KAGVTQTPRYLIKTRGQQVTLSCSPISGHRSVSWYQQTPGQGLQFLFEYFSETQRNKGNFPGRFSGRQFSNSRSEMNVSTLELGDSALYLCASSSTGGPTDTQYFGPGTRLTVL.